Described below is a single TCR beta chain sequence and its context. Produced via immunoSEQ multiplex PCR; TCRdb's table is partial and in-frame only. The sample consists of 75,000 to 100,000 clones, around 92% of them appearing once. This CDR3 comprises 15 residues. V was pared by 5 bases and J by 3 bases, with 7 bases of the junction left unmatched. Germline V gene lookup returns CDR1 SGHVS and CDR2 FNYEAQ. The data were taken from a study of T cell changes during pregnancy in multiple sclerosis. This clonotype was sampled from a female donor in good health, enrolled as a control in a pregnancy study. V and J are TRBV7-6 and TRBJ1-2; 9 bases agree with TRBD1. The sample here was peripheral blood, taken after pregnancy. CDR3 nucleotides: TGTGCCAGCAGCGTCACAGGGGGCTCAGACTATGGCTACACCTTC. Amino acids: CASSVTGGSDYGYTF.